A single sample is the source of the 13 T cell receptor beta chains below, sequenced in a study of response to subunit inactivated influenza vaccine. TCRdb re-derived calls from the RT-PCR reads in MiXCR, one entry per CDR3 protein. The sample has 650,000 to 800,000 distinct CDR3 sequences; around 13% are singletons. This material consisted of PBMCs from blood, taken approximately 15 days before vaccination. The receptor set was obtained from a man aged 50 to 60 who received an inactivated influenza vaccine.

This chain joins TRBV30 and TRBJ2-1; 7 bases are shared with TRBD1. CDR1 GTSNPN and CDR2 SVGIG come from the germline V gene (reference sequence). The junction had 9 bases not matched to a gene; V was cut back by 2 bases and J by 2 bases. This CDR3 contains 16 residues. In DNA form, the CDR3 reads TGTGCCTGGAGTCTTCTCGACAGGGTAGCCTACAATGAGCAGTTCTTC. It specifies CAWSLLDRVAYNEQFF.

The rearrangement uses TRBV20-1 and TRBJ2-2, with TRBD1 matching over 7 bases. Germline CDR1 and CDR2: DFQATT and SNEGSKA (reference sequence). After removal of 4 bases from V and 7 bases from J, the junction contained 6 bases not matched to a gene. The CDR3 extends over 13 amino acids. In nucleotides, the CDR3 is TGCAGTGCTACGTACAGGGGTAACGGGGAGCTGTTTTTT. It translates to CSATYRGNGELFF.

The chain recombines TRBV18 with TRBJ2-1, with 8 bases aligning to TRBD1. The CDR3 is 16 amino acids. V lost 3 bases, J lost 7 bases, and 11 bases stayed unmatched. Germline V gene sequence: CDR1 KGHSH, CDR2 LQKENI. The CDR3: CASSPGSQGAWNEQFF. CDR3 bases: TGTGCCAGCTCACCTGGGTCCCAGGGGGCTTGGAATGAGCAGTTCTTC.

This clonotype came up once. V is TRBV6-1 and J is TRBJ2-5; TRBD2 aligns across 8 bases. This CDR3 contains 15 residues. In germline, CDR1 is MNHNS, CDR2 SASEGT. The V and J ends lost 3 bases and 5 bases, in that order; junction bases with no gene match: 8. The CDR3 loop reads CASSDELGGGETQYF. The CDR3 coding sequence is TGTGCCAGCAGTGATGAATTAGGCGGGGGGGAGACCCAGTACTTC.

This clonotype has a handful of counts. The chain combines TRBV4-1 with TRBJ2-1, with D possibly being TRBD2 (6 bases). Germline CDR1 and CDR2: MGHRA and YSYEKL. V lost 4 bases and J 9 bases, leaving 13 bases between the germline ends. This CDR3 is 13 amino acids long. CDR3 residues: CASSPLRDGEQFF. CDR3 nucleotides: TGCGCCAGCAGCCCCTTGCGGGATGGTGAGCAGTTCTTC.

The table lists this clonotype with a few counts. V gene TRBV12-3 or TRBV12-4 combines with J gene TRBJ2-2, with 10 nucleotides matching TRBD1. CDR3 length: 16 residues. J lost 5 bases, V lost 4 bases, and 7 bases had no gene match. CDR3 residues: CASSSGQGTGTGELFF. The CDR3 DNA follows: TGTGCCAGCAGTTCGGGACAGGGGACCGGGACCGGGGAGCTGTTTTTT.

The sample holds many counts of this clonotype. The genes are TRBV28 and TRBJ1-2; TRBD1 aligns across 9 bases. Germline V gives CDR1 MDHEN, CDR2 SYDVKM. V gave up 6 bases and J gave up 0 bases; unmatched junction bases: 8. The CDR3 covers 16 residues. CDR3 bases: TGTGCCAGCAGGACCCCGGGACAGGGCTCTAACTATGGCTACACCTTC. Its protein is CASRTPGQGSNYGYTF.

This clonotype was seen many times. The chain has TRBV10-3 and TRBJ2-2; 12 positions match TRBD2. The CDR3 totals 19 residues. Germline loops: CDR1 ENHRY, CDR2 SYGVKD. The V gene end was trimmed by 4 bases and the J gene end by 0 bases; junction bases not matched to a gene: 9. The CDR3 is CAISGGLAGHGSNTGELFF. The DNA of the CDR3 is TGTGCCATCAGTGGGGGACTAGCGGGTCATGGATCGAACACCGGGGAGCTGTTTTTT.

This rearrangement joins TRBV12-3 or TRBV12-4 to TRBJ1-5; weak D call: TRBD1 (6 bases). V was clipped by 7 bases and J by 1 base, with 14 bases between them. The CDR3 totals 15 residues. The CDR3 DNA reads as TGTGCCAGCACCCTGAGGGGGAGAAGCAATCAGCCCCAGCATTTT. This gives the protein CASTLRGRSNQPQHF.

The rearrangement links TRBV28 to TRBJ2-1, with D possibly matching TRBD2 (6 bases). Germline-derived CDR1 and CDR2 are MDHEN and SYDVKM. V lost 8 bases to trimming and J lost 12 bases, with 8 bases between them. The length of the CDR3 is 9 residues. The DNA of the CDR3 is TGTGCCAGCGGAGGGGCGCAGTTCTTC. Amino acid sequence: CASGGAQFF. The full variable domain, in which reference TRBV28 and TRBJ2-1 provide the parts outside the CDR3, is DVKVTQSSRYLVKRTGEKVFLECVQDMDHENMFWYRQDPGLGLRLIYFSYDVKMKEKGDIPEGYSVSREKKERFSLILESASTNQTSMYLCASGGAQFFGPGTRLTVL.

V is TRBV30 and J is TRBJ2-2; 7 bases fit TRBD2. Germline CDR1 reads GTSNPN; CDR2 reads SVGIG (reference sequence). V trimming: 4 bases; J trimming: 0 bases; junction bases outside the gene matches: 2. The CDR3 runs to 14 residues. CDR3 DNA: TGTGCCTGGACAGGGAGGGCGAACACCGGGGAGCTGTTTTTT. Translated, it gives CAWTGRANTGELFF.

This clonotype turned up a few times. The chain is built from TRBV5-1 and TRBJ1-1; D is ambiguous. Germline loops: CDR1 SGHRS, CDR2 YFSETQ. Trimming cost V 4 bases and J 0 bases, with 7 bases left between them. The CDR3 extends over 13 amino acids. The chain's CDR3 is CASSPVLNTEAFF. In nucleotides, the CDR3 is TGCGCCAGCAGCCCCGTCCTGAACACTGAAGCTTTCTTT.

In this sample, this clonotype turned up many times. The chain has TRBV12-3 or TRBV12-4 and TRBJ1-1; D not resolved. The germline V and J ends were trimmed by 3 bases and 2 bases, with 7 bases remaining between them. This CDR3 contains 13 residues. CDR3 loop: CASSFSRNTEAFF. CDR3 bases: TGTGCCAGCAGTTTTAGTCGTAACACTGAAGCTTTCTTT.